Each of the 23 T cell receptor beta chains below was sequenced from the same sample in a study of shared clonotypes between healthy human individuals (dated by TCRdb to 2020 to 2021). Receptors were amplified or captured by the immunoSEQ multiplex PCR assay. This immuneACCESS table, as held by TCRdb, lists in-frame sequences with V and J called but not all clones. Of the missing ones, under half trace to an unresolved V gene in checked studies; the others have no known cause. This sample has more than 2 million clones in its table, and around 96% of those were observed once. The top ten constitute 1% to 1.3% of the sample. CD8 naive samples were CD45RO-negative cells positively selected for CCR7, giving a CD45RA+CCR7+ population that excluded TemRA cells. Sequencing was carried out using naive CD8+ T cells sorted from blood. The sample's cell subset or site label, decoded: CD45RA+CCR7+. These receptors originate from a man aged 18 to 30 in good health.

A few counts support this clone. For the CDR3, the DNA is TGTGCCAGCAGGGACCTTAACTATGGCTACACCTTC. Amino acid sequence: CASRDLNYGYTF. This sequence joins TRBV2 and TRBJ1-2; D not resolved. The V and J ends lost 6 bases and 1 base respectively, with 6 bases between them. The CDR3 loop spans 12 amino acids. Germline CDR1 and CDR2: SNHLY and FYNNEI.

The chain couples TRBV19 to TRBJ2-6; no definite D call. V was trimmed by 6 bases and J by 0 bases, leaving 3 bases between them. Germline CDR1 LNHDA, CDR2 SQIVND (reference sequence). This CDR3 is 13 amino acids long. The CDR3 loop is CASSLSGANVLTF. Here the CDR3 DNA reads TGTGCCAGTAGCCTCTCTGGGGCCAACGTCCTGACTTTC.

The chain uses TRBV6-1 and TRBJ2-3; perhaps TRBD1 as D (5 bases). From germline, CDR1 is MNHNS and CDR2 SASEGT. This CDR3 comprises 15 residues. V was cut by 2 bases and J by 0 bases, with 9 bases left in between. CDR3 nucleotides: TGTGCCAGCAGTGAAAGTAGGGGTAGCACAGATACGCAGTATTTT. Protein sequence: CASSESRGSTDTQYF.

The chain carries TRBV13 and TRBJ2-2; a possible D gene is TRBD2 (5 bases). The CDR3 runs 12 residues. Germline values: CDR1 PRHDT, CDR2 FYEKMQ (reference sequence). V gave up 10 bases and J gave up 5 bases, with 11 bases separating them. CDR3: CATSWGTGELFF. DNA for the CDR3: TGTGCCACTAGCTGGGGAACCGGGGAGCTGTTTTTT. Based on the CDR3 plus reference TRBV13 and TRBJ2-2, the full variable domain is AAGVIQSPRHLIKEKRETATLKCYPIPRHDTVYWYQQGPGQDPQFLISFYEKMQSDKGSIPDRFSAQQFSDYHSELNMSSLELGDSALYFCATSWGTGELFFGEGSRLTVL.

V and J are TRBV2 and TRBJ2-7, with D tentatively TRBD1 (5 bases). The germline V gene has CDR1 SNHLY and CDR2 FYNNEI. The V and J ends lost 0 bases and 6 bases respectively, with 9 bases between them. This CDR3 has 13 amino acids. The CDR3 spells CASSEAGRSEQYF. DNA for the CDR3: TGTGCCAGCAGTGAAGCGGGGCGGAGCGAGCAGTACTTC.

This chain links TRBV4-1 with TRBJ1-3, with D possibly matching TRBD1 (5 bases). Trimming stripped 0 bases from V and 1 base from J, with 10 bases between. The CDR3 length is 16 residues. The germline V gene encodes CDR1 MGHRA and CDR2 YSYEKL. CDR3 in amino acids: CASSQDKTDSGNTIYF. The CDR3 DNA is TGCGCCAGCAGCCAAGACAAGACAGATTCTGGAAACACCATATATTTT.

The CDR3 DNA is TGCGCCAGCAGCCAAGATGGGTTTTTCGGGACTGAAGCTTTCTTT. Its translation: CASSQDGFFGTEAFF. This chain joins TRBV4-3 and TRBJ1-1; D call uncertain. This CDR3 has 15 residues. Germline CDR1 LGHNA, CDR2 YSLEER. V dropped 0 bases and J dropped 5 bases, with 13 bases sitting between them.

The CDR3 loop reads CASSPYRGGTGELFF. CDR3 DNA sequence: TGTGCCAGCAGTCCCTACAGAGGAGGGACCGGGGAGCTGTTTTTT. The rearrangement uses TRBV6-6 and TRBJ2-2; D might be TRBD2 (6 bases). CDR1 and CDR2 from the germline V gene are MNHNY and SVGAGI (reference sequence). V gave up 5 bases and J gave up 5 bases, with 15 bases separating them. The CDR3 runs 15 residues.

This chain joins TRBV15 and TRBJ1-4; tentatively, D is TRBD1 (6 bases). The CDR3 is 16 amino acids. Germline CDR1 reads LNHNV; CDR2 reads YYDKDF (reference sequence). V was shortened by 0 bases and J by 11 bases, with 19 bases between the two germline ends. In DNA form, the CDR3 reads TGTGCCACCAGCAGAGATTTAGGGCAGGGGTTGGAGAAACTGTTTTTT. Its translation is CATSRDLGQGLEKLFF.

The CDR3 nucleotides are TGTGCCAGCAGTTACTCGAAGCCCGGGTTCGACAATGAGCAGTTCTTC. This codes for CASSYSKPGFDNEQFF. J is TRBJ2-1 and V is TRBV6-5; D not certain. Deletions cut 0 bases from V and 5 bases from J, with 14 bases between. Germline CDR1 and CDR2: MNHEY and SVGAGI. There are 16 residues in the CDR3.

The chain couples TRBV6-5 to TRBJ1-1; D unclear. Germline-derived CDR1 and CDR2 are MNHEY and SVGAGI. V was pared by 6 bases and J by 5 bases, with 16 bases between. The CDR3 is made up of 14 amino acids. The CDR3 region has the DNA TGTGCCAGCAGCTCCCCGGCTTCGGGTACTGAAGCTTTCTTT. As protein: CASSSPASGTEAFF.

On this clone: The sample has other DNA sequences that encode this CDR3 too. This sequence joins TRBV27 and TRBJ2-7; D not certain. V was trimmed by 3 bases and J by 2 bases, leaving 11 bases between them. Germline loops: CDR1 MNHEY, CDR2 SMNVEV (reference sequence). The CDR3 totals 14 residues. DNA for the CDR3: TGTGCCAGCAGTTTTCAGGACGGTACCTACGAGCAGTACTTC. Translated: CASSFQDGTYEQYF.

The chain has TRBV6-5 and TRBJ2-1; possible D gene TRBD2, 6 bases. Between the trimmed V and J ends, which lost 2 bases and 7 bases, there was a span of 15 bases. The germline CDR1 and CDR2 sequences are MNHEY and SVGAGI. The CDR3 length is 15 residues. The CDR3 coding sequence is TGTGCCAGCAGTTACATCGCAGGAGGGGTGAATGAGCAGTTCTTC. This codes for CASSYIAGGVNEQFF.

This clone was found once. The chain has TRBV2 and TRBJ2-7; D remains unclear. Deletions cut 3 bases from V and 5 bases from J, with 5 bases between. This CDR3 contains 11 residues. The germline gives CDR1 SNHLY, CDR2 FYNNEI. CDR3 sequence (DNA): TGTGCCAGCAGTGACGCGGACGAGCAGTACTTC. It translates to CASSDADEQYF.

V is TRBV30 and J is TRBJ1-1; TRBD1 might be the D (5 bases). The CDR3 has 13 residues. V gave up 4 bases and J gave up 3 bases, with 12 bases separating them. Germline CDR1 reads GTSNPN; CDR2 reads SVGIG (reference sequence). The CDR3 region is CAWNLGGDTEAFF. Here the CDR3 DNA reads TGTGCCTGGAATTTGGGGGGGGACACTGAAGCTTTCTTT.

This rearrangement joins TRBV29-1 to TRBJ2-1, with TRBD2 matching 7 bases. The CDR3 runs 14 residues. The V gene's germline CDR1 is SQVTM and CDR2 ANQGSEA. V lost 6 bases to trimming and J lost 7 bases; unmatched junction nucleotides: 12. DNA for the CDR3: TGCAGCGTCGGGGCCGGACTAGGGTCGAATGAGCAGTTCTTC. Translated, it gives CSVGAGLGSNEQFF.

V and J are TRBV18 and TRBJ2-1, with 7 bases fitting TRBD2. Germline values: CDR1 KGHSH, CDR2 LQKENI. Trimming at V came to 3 bases and at J to 9 bases, leaving 11 bases not matched to a gene. This CDR3 is built from 15 residues. The CDR3 bases are TGTGCCAGCTCACCTGGGGAGGGGTCGCCAGGTGAGCAGTTCTTC. It is translated as CASSPGEGSPGEQFF.

The chain links TRBV13 to TRBJ1-1, with D unclear. The CDR3 consists of 13 residues. From germline, CDR1 is PRHDT and CDR2 FYEKMQ (reference sequence). Trimming cost V 5 bases and J 5 bases, with 12 bases left between them. The CDR3: CASSPPSDTEAFF. CDR3 in DNA: TGTGCCAGCAGCCCCCCGTCAGATACTGAAGCTTTCTTT.

J is TRBJ2-7 and V is TRBV18; no clear D. The CDR3 runs to 16 residues. The V and J ends lost 4 bases and 4 bases respectively, with 20 bases between them. Germline CDR1 and CDR2: KGHSH and LQKENI. CDR3 loop: CASSHPDRIFIYEQYF. In DNA form, the CDR3 reads TGTGCCAGCTCACACCCTGATCGTATTTTTATATACGAGCAGTACTTC.

This chain links TRBV14 with TRBJ2-7; TRBD2 agrees at 12 bases. With V trimmed by 11 bases and J by 0 bases, 20 bases remained unmatched. The length of the CDR3 is 19 residues. Germline assignment: CDR1 SGHDN and CDR2 FVKESK. The CDR3 sequence: CADLFPGLAGHGGSYEQYF. The CDR3 region has the DNA TGTGCCGATCTTTTTCCTGGACTAGCGGGGCATGGGGGCTCCTACGAGCAGTACTTC. The whole variable domain, remainder taken from reference TRBV14 and TRBJ2-7, is EAGVTQFPSHSVIEKGQTVTLRCDPISGHDNLYWYRRVMGKEIKFLLHFVKESKQDESGMPNNRFLAERTGGTYSTLKVQPAELEDSGVYFCADLFPGLAGHGGSYEQYFGPGTRLTVT.

The chain is built from TRBV4-1 and TRBJ1-1; D unclear. CDR1 MGHRA and CDR2 YSYEKL come from the germline V gene. V was cut by 0 bases and J by 6 bases, with 11 bases left in between. The CDR3 spans 14 residues. CDR3 residues: CASSQEYSGAEAFF. The CDR3 coding sequence is TGCGCCAGCAGCCAAGAATATTCCGGAGCTGAAGCTTTCTTT.

This clone was seen just once. Additional DNA sequences in this sample encode the identical CDR3. V and J are TRBV5-1 and TRBJ1-3, with 7 bases aligning to TRBD1. Trimming cost V 2 bases and J 4 bases; bases outside gene matches: 6. The CDR3 is 15 residues long. CDR1 is SGHRS and CDR2 is YFSETQ in the germline V gene. CDR3 sequence: CASSLEGASGNTIYF. In DNA, the CDR3 is TGCGCCAGCAGCTTAGAGGGGGCGTCCGGAAACACCATATATTTT.

The rearrangement uses TRBV7-8 and TRBJ1-2; weak D call: TRBD1 (5 bases). V lost 5 bases, J lost 4 bases, and 11 bases lay in between. This CDR3 is built from 13 residues. The germline gives CDR1 SGHVS, CDR2 FQNEAQ. In DNA, the CDR3 is TGTGCCAGCAGCGGGGGGTCCGGCTATGGCTACACCTTC. It yields the protein CASSGGSGYGYTF.